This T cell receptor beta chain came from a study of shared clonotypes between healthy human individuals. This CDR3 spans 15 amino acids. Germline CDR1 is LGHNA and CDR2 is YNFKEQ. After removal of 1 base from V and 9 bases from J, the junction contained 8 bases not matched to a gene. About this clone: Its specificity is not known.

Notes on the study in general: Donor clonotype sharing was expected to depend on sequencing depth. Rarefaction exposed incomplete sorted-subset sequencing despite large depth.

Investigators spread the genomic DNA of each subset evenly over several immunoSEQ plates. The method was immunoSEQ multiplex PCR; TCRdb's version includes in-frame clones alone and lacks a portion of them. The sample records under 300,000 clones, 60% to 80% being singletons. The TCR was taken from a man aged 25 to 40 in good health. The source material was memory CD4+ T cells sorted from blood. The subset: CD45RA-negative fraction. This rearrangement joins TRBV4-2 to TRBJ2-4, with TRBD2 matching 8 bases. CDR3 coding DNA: TGTGCCAGCAGCCAAGGGCGGGGGGCGCGGACCATTCAGTACTTC. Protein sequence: CASSQGRGARTIQYF.